This passage covers 12 T cell receptor beta chains from one sample sequenced in a study of T cell repertoires in cytomegalovirus infection. Antigens of these TCRs are unknown. Using its own MiXCR run on the reads, TCRdb lists one record per CDR3 protein. The sample contains just over 450,000 distinct CDR3 sequences, under 45% of which appear only once. This material consisted of cultured PBMCs, taken from culture after CMV antigen stimulation. The receptors were sampled from a human donor in good health (CMV status not recorded). Some clones in this sample may be carry-over from other donors' samples.

This clonotype was seen only a few times. The rearrangement links TRBV7-2 to TRBJ2-3; D is undetermined. Germline loops: CDR1 SGHTA, CDR2 FQGNSA. The CDR3 length is 14 residues. V shed 8 bases and J shed 6 bases, with 18 bases lying between them. CDR3 in amino acids: CASGIENKWDTQYF. The CDR3 bases are TGTGCCAGCGGCATTGAAAATAAATGGGATACGCAGTATTTT.

The chain joins TRBV7-9 to TRBJ2-1; 8 bases align to TRBD2. Unmatched junction bases numbered 13, after V lost 5 bases and J lost 4 bases. CDR3 size: 17 residues. Germline V gene data show CDR1 as SEHNR and CDR2 as FQNEAQ (reference sequence). This CDR3 reads CASSPGMGAGGYNEQFF. The CDR3 bases are TGTGCCAGCAGCCCAGGAATGGGCGCGGGAGGATACAATGAGCAGTTCTTC.

The chain couples TRBV5-4 to TRBJ2-3; 12 nucleotides match TRBD2. After removal of 4 bases from V and 3 bases from J, the junction contained 9 bases not matched to a gene. This CDR3 is built from 17 residues. CDR1 and CDR2 (germline): SGHNT, YYREEE (reference sequence). CDR3: CASSQRPGTSGTDTQYF. DNA for the CDR3: TGTGCCAGCAGCCAAAGACCCGGGACTAGCGGGACAGATACGCAGTATTTT.

This clonotype turned up a few times. CDR3: CASSPLASRGSNIQYF. The CDR3 DNA sequence: TGTGCCAGCAGCCCATTGGCTTCCAGGGGAAGCAACATTCAGTACTTC. This sequence joins TRBV7-2 and TRBJ2-4; a weak D match, TRBD1 (6 bases). Trimming removed 5 bases from V and 7 bases from J, with 21 bases in between. There are 16 residues in the CDR3. Germline assignment: CDR1 SGHTA and CDR2 FQGNSA.

This chain joins TRBV7-2 and TRBJ1-4; D is ambiguous. Germline CDR1 SGHTA, CDR2 FQGNSA. The CDR3 runs to 15 residues. The V gene lost 5 bases and the J gene lost 9 bases, with 19 bases spanning the gap. The CDR3 nucleotides read TGTGCCAGCAGCCCCGAGAGCTCGGCGCGACAAAAACTGTTTTTT. Protein: CASSPESSARQKLFF.

The chain combines TRBV14 with TRBJ1-6; D gene unclear. V gave up 0 bases and J gave up 8 bases, with 11 bases separating them. This CDR3 region has 15 residues. Germline V gene lookup returns CDR1 SGHDN and CDR2 FVKESK. CDR3 bases: TGTGCCAGCAGCCAAGACAGGACCATGCATTCACCCCTCCACTTT. It is translated as CASSQDRTMHSPLHF.

The V gene is TRBV19, the J gene TRBJ1-4; 7 nucleotides agree with TRBD1. The CDR3 has 15 residues. Germline V lookup: CDR1 LNHDA, CDR2 SQIVND (reference sequence). After removal of 4 bases from V and 3 bases from J, the junction contained 5 bases not matched to a gene. This CDR3 is CASSTYRGANEKLFF. The CDR3 bases are TGTGCCAGTAGTACCTACAGGGGTGCTAATGAAAAACTGTTTTTT.

The sample holds a few counts of this clonotype. V is TRBV7-2 and J is TRBJ2-7, with 9 bases fitting TRBD2. V was pared by 5 bases and J by 2 bases, with 7 bases of the junction left unmatched. The CDR3 contains 15 residues. CDR1 and CDR2 from the germline V gene are SGHTA and FQGNSA. In nucleotides, the CDR3 is TGTGCCAGCAGCCTACGACTAGCGGAAACCTACGAGCAGTACTTC. The encoded protein is CASSLRLAETYEQYF.

This clonotype was seen a few times. The gene calls are TRBV6-6 and TRBJ2-7; D is possibly TRBD2 (6 bases). Germline CDR1 reads MNHNY; CDR2 reads SVGAGI (reference sequence). V gave up 6 bases and J gave up 3 bases, with 9 bases separating them. The CDR3 has 12 amino acids. CDR3 DNA sequence: TGTGCCAGCAGCGGAGGGAACTACGAGCAGTACTTC. It encodes CASSGGNYEQYF.

This clonotype was detected ten times or more. The rearrangement links TRBV7-2 to TRBJ1-2; the match to TRBD1 covers 9 bases. The germline V gene encodes CDR1 SGHTA and CDR2 FQGNSA. The CDR3 contains 16 residues. The V and J ends lost 1 base and 8 bases, in that order; junction bases with no gene match: 11. CDR3 in amino acids: CASSLESTGGGRGYTF. The CDR3 bases are TGTGCCAGCAGCTTAGAGAGTACAGGGGGCGGACGAGGCTACACCTTC.

The J gene is TRBJ2-3, the V gene TRBV2; perhaps D is TRBD1 or TRBD2 (5 bases each). Trimming took 6 bases from V and 1 from J, leaving 14 bases between them. This CDR3 is 15 amino acids long. The germline V gene has CDR1 SNHLY and CDR2 FYNNEI. The CDR3 loop reads CASRGRGRGTDTQYF. CDR3 in DNA: TGTGCCAGCAGGGGACGCGGGCGGGGCACAGATACGCAGTATTTT.

J is TRBJ2-1 and V is TRBV18; 7 bases line up with TRBD1. V was pared by 3 bases and J by 10 bases, with 3 bases of the junction left unmatched. In germline, CDR1 is KGHSH, CDR2 LQKENI. The CDR3 loop spans 12 amino acids. The DNA of the CDR3 is TGTGCCAGCTCACCCGCGGACAGGGAGCAGTTCTTC. Translating gives CASSPADREQFF. Full variable domain (remainder filled in from reference TRBV18 and TRBJ2-1): NAGVMQNPRHLVRRRGQEARLRCSPMKGHSHVYWYRQLPEEGLKFMVYLQKENIIDESGMPKERFSAEFPKEGPSILRIQQVVRGDSAAYFCASSPADREQFFGPGTRLTVL.